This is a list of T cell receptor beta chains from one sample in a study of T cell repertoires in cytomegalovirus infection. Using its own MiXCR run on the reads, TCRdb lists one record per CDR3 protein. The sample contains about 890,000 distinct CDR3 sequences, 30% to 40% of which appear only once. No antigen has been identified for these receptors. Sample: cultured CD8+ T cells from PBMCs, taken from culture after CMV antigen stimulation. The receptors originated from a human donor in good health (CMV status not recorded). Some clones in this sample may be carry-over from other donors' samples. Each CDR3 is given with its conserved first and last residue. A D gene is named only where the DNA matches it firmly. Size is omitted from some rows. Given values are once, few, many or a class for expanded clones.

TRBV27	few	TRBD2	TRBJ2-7	TGTGCCAGCAGTTTATCCGGACTAGCGGGGGAGAATGAGCAGTACTTC	CASSLSGLAGENEQYF
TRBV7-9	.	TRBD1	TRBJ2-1	TGTGCCAGCAGCCTCACCCGGGACAGTCCTTTCTTC	CASSLTRDSPFF
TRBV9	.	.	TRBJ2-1	TGTGCCAGCGGGGGGGGGAGGACAGGGCTTGAAGGTGAGCAGTTCTTC	CASGGGRTGLEGEQFF
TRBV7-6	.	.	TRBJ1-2	TGTGCCAGCAGCTCATCGGTTCAAGGTTTGCGGAACTATGGCTACACCTTC	CASSSSVQGLRNYGYTF
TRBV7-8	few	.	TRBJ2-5	TGTGCCAGCAGCCCTCGGACAAAACAAGAGACCCAGTACTTC	CASSPRTKQETQYF
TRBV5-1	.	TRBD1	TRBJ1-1	TGCGCCAGCAACGACAGGGAGGTCAACACTGAAGCTTTCTTT	CASNDREVNTEAFF
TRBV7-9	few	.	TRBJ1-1	TGTGCCAGCAGCTTAGGGGCCCTTGGCGCCTATGAAGCTTTCTTT	CASSLGALGAYEAFF
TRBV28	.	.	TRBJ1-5	TGTGCCAGCAGTCTGGTGAGGGGGTCCGGGGTCGGCTCAATGATAGCAAATCAGCCCCAGCATTTT	CASSLVRGSGVGSMIANQPQHF
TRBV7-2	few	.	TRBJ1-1	TGTGCCAGCAGCTTTGAAAGGGTCACTGAAGCTTTCTTT	CASSFERVTEAFF
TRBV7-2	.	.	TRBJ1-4	TGTGCCAGCAGCTTAGAAGGGGTGATTAATGAAAAACTGTTTTTT	CASSLEGVINEKLFF
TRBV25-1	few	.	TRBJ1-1	TGTGCCAGCAGTGAATTCGACTGTGAAGCTTTCTTT	CASSEFDCEAFF
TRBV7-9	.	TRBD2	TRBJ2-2	TGTGCCAGCAGCTTAGACTCGGGACTAGCGGTCTTGGCCGGGGAGCTGTTTTTT	CASSLDSGLAVLAGELFF
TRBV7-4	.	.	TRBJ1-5	TGTGCCAGCAGCTTTGTAGGGGGATACAATCAGCCCCAGCATTTT	CASSFVGGYNQPQHF
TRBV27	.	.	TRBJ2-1	TGTGCCAGCAGCCCTCAAGATCGGGGCCCGGGGCACAATGAGCAGTTCTTC	CASSPQDRGPGHNEQFF
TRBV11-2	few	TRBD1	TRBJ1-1	TGTGCAAAGAGGGACAGGGTTTCGGGGACTGAAGCTTTCTTT	CAKRDRVSGTEAFF
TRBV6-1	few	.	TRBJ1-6	TGTGCCAGCAGTGAAGATGCTCTGCAACACTATAATTCACCCCTCCACTTT	CASSEDALQHYNSPLHF
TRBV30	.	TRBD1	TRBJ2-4	TGTGCCTTGAGACAGGGGAAAAACATTCAGTACTTC	CALRQGKNIQYF
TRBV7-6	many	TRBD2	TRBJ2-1	TGTGCCAGCAGCTTGGGACTAGACGAGCAGTTCTTC	CASSLGLDEQFF
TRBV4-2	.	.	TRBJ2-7	TGTGCCAGCAGCCAAGGGACGGACTACGAGCAGTACTTC	CASSQGTDYEQYF
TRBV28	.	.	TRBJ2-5	TGTGCCAGCAGTCTAATCCCGGGACAACCGACCCCAGAGACCCAGTACTTC	CASSLIPGQPTPETQYF
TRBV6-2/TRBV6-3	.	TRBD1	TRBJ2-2	TGTGCCAGCAGTGACGGGACAGCCACCGGGGCGCTGTTTTTT	CASSDGTATGALFF
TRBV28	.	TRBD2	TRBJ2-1	TGTGCCAGCAGCCCTAGCGGGGACAATGAGCAGTTCTTC	CASSPSGDNEQFF
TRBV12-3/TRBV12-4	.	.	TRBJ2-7	TGTGCCAGCAGATCCGGACACCCCGAGCAGTACTTC	CASRSGHPEQYF
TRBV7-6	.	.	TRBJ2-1	TGTGCCAGCAGCTTATCCGGGCGGCTTGAGCAGTTCTTC	CASSLSGRLEQFF
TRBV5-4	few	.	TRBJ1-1	TGTGCCACCCAGGGGCTCACTGAAGCTTTCTTT	CATQGLTEAFF
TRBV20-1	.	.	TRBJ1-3	TGCAGTGCTAGTAAAGGCAGCTCTGGAAACACCATATATTTT	CSASKGSSGNTIYF
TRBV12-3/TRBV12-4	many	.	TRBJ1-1	TGTGCCAGCAGTTTCGTAGGGGGGAACACTGAAGCTTTCTTT	CASSFVGGNTEAFF
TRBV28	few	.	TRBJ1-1	TGTGCCAGCAGCCCGATTTGGGGGGCGAGCACTGAAGCTTTCTTT	CASSPIWGASTEAFF
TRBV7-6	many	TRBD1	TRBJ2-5	TGTGCCAGCAGTTCGGGACAGGGGGGAGAGACCCAGTACTTC	CASSSGQGGETQYF